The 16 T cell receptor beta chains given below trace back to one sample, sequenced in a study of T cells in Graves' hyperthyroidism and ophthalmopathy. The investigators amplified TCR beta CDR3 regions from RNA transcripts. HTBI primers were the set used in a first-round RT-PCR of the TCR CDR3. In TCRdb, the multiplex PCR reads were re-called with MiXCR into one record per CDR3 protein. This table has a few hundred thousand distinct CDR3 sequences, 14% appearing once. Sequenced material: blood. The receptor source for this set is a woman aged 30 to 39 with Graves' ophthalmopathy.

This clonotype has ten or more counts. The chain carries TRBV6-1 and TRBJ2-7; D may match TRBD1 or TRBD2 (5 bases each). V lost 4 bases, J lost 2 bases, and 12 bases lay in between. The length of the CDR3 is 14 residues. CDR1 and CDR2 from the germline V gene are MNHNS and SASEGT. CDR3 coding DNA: TGTGCCAGCAGTGGACGGGGCCGAGCCTACGAGCAGTACTTC. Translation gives CASSGRGRAYEQYF.

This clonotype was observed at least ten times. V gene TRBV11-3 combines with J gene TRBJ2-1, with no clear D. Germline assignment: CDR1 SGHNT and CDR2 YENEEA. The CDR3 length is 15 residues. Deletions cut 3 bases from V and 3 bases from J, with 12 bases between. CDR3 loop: CASSFRLPGYNEQFF. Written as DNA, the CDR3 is TGTGCCAGCAGCTTCAGACTGCCCGGCTACAATGAGCAGTTCTTC.

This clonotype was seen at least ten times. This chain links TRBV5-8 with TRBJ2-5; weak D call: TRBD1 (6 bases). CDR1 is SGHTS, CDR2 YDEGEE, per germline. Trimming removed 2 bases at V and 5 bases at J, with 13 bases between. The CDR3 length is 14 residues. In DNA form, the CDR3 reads TGTGCCAGCAGCTTACACCTTAGGGGGGAGACCCAGTACTTC. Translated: CASSLHLRGETQYF.

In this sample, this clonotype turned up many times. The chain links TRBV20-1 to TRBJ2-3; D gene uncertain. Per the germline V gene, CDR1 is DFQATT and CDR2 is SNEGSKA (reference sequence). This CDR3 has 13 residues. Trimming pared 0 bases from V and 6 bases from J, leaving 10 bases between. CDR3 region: CSAREDLADTQYF. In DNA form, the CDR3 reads TGCAGTGCTAGAGAAGATCTCGCCGATACGCAGTATTTT.

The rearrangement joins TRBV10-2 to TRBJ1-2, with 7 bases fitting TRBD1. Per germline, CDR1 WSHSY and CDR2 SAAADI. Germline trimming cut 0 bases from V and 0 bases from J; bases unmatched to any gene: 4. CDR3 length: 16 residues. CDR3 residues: CASSESRDRSNYGYTF. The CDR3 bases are TGCGCCAGCAGTGAGTCTAGGGACAGATCTAACTATGGCTACACCTTC.

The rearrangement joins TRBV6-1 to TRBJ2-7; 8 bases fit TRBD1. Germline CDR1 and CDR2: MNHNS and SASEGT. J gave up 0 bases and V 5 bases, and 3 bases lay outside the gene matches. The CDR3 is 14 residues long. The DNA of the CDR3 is TGTGCCAGCAGTCGGGGACAGGTCTCCTACGAGCAGTACTTC. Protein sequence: CASSRGQVSYEQYF.

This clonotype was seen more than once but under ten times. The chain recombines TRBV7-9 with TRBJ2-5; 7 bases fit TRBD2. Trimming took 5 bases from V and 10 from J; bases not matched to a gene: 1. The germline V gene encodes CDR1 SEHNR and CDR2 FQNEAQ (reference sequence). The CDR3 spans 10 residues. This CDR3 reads CASSGGGQYF. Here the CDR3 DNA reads TGTGCCAGCAGCGGGGGGGGCCAGTACTTC.

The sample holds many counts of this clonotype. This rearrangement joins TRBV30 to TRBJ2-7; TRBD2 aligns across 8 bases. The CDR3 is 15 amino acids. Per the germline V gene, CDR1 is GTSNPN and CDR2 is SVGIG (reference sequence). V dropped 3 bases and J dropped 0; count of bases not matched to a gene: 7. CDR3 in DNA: TGTGCCTGGAGCGGGACTAGTAAGAGCTCCTACGAGCAGTACTTC. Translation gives CAWSGTSKSSYEQYF.

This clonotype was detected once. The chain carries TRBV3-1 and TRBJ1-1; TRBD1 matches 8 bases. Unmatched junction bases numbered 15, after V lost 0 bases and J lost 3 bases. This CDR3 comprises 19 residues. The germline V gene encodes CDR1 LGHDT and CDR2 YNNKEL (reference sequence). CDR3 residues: CASSQEQGGARRGDTEAFF. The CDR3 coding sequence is TGTGCCAGCAGCCAAGAACAGGGGGGCGCGAGGAGAGGGGACACTGAAGCTTTCTTT.

CDR3 amino acids: CAWSARASEQYF. DNA of the CDR3: TGTGCCTGGAGTGCCCGGGCTAGCGAGCAGTACTTC. This chain uses TRBV30 with TRBJ2-7; D gene ambiguous. V was shortened by 1 base and J by 6 bases, with 10 bases between the two germline ends. The CDR3 runs 12 residues. CDR1 GTSNPN and CDR2 SVGIG come from the germline V gene (reference sequence).

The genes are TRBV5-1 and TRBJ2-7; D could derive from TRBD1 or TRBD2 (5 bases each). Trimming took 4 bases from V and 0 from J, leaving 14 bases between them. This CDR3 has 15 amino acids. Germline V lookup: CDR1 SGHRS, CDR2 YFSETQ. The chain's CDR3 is CASSTGTGSSYEQYF. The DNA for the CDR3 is TGCGCCAGCAGCACCGGGACGGGAAGCTCCTACGAGCAGTACTTC.

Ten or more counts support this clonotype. CDR3 residues: CASSPGGGGEQYF. The CDR3 DNA reads as TGTGCCAGCTCCCCTGGGGGGGGCGGCGAGCAGTACTTC. The chain employs TRBV18 and TRBJ2-7; D might be TRBD2 (7 bases). The CDR3 is 13 residues long. Germline assignment: CDR1 KGHSH and CDR2 LQKENI. V was cut by 6 bases and J by 6 bases, with 15 bases left in between.

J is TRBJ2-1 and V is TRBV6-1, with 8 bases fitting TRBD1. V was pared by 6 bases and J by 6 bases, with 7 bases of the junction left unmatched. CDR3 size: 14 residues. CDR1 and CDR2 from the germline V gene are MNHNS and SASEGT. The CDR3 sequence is CASSYRGFGNEQFF. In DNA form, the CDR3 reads TGTGCCAGCAGCTACAGGGGGTTCGGCAATGAGCAGTTCTTC.

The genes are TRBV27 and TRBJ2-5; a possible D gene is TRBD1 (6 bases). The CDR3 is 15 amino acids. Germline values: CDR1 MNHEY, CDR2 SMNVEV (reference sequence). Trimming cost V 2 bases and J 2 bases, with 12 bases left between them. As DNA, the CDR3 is TGTGCCAGCAGTTTAGCTTCCAGGGGTCAAGAGACCCAGTACTTC. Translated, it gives CASSLASRGQETQYF.

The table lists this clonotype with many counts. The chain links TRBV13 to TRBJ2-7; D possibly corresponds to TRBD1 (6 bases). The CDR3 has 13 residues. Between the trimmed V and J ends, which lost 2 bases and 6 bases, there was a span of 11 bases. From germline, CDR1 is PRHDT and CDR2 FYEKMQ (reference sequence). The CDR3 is CASSLSRGPEQYF. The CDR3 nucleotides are TGTGCCAGCAGCTTATCCAGGGGACCCGAGCAGTACTTC.

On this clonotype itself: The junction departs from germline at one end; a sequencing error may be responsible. The CDR3 coding sequence is TGTGCCTGGAGCCCAGGGCCACGCAATCAGCCCCAGCGTTTT. Translating it yields CAWSPGPRNQPQRF. V and J are TRBV30 and TRBJ1-5; tentative D call: TRBD1 (5 bases). Germline CDR1 GTSNPN, CDR2 SVGIG (reference sequence). The CDR3 is 14 residues long.